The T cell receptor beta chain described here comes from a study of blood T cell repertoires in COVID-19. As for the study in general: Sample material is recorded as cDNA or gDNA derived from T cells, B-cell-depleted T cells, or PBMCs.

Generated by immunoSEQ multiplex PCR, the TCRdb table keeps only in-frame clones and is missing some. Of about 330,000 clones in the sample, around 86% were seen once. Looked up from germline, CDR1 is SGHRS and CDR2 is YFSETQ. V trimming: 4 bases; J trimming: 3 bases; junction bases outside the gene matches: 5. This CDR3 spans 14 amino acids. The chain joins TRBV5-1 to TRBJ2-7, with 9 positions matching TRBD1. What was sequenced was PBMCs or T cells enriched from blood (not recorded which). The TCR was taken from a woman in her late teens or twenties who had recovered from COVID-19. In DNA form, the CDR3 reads TGCGCCAGCAGCCAGGGACAGGGATACTACGAGCAGTACTTC. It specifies CASSQGQGYYEQYF.